Shown below are 27 T cell receptor beta chains from a single sample sequenced in a study of molecular identifiers for immune sequencing clone quantification. TCRdb recomputed calls from the PCR reads with MiXCR, one row per CDR3 protein. This sample has under 600,000 distinct CDR3 sequences, with around 21% found just once. Sequences were obtained from naive CD8+ T cells from blood, with Jurkat cell RNA spiked in. Subset reported: FACS-sorted CD8+CD4-CCR7+CD45RA+ naive T cells. These receptors all come from a human donor in good health. Some libraries in this study had Jurkat cell RNA spiked in.

This rearrangement joins TRBV5-3 to TRBJ2-3; 9 bases line up with TRBD2. TRBV5-3 is filed as an ORF, its function uncertain. Trimming took 8 bases from V and 4 from J; bases not matched to a gene: 17. The CDR3 spans 17 residues. CDR3 DNA: TGTGCCAGCAGCAAGGTATCTAGCGGGATGGAGGCAGATACGCAGTATTTT. Protein: CASSKVSSGMEADTQYF.

This clonotype was seen a few times. The chain employs TRBV9 and TRBJ2-7; D is ambiguous. V shed 0 bases and J shed 4 bases, with 11 bases lying between them. CDR3 length: 14 residues. Germline V CDR1 and CDR2: SGDLS, YYNGEE. DNA of the CDR3: TGTGCCAGCAGCGTAGGAAAGGGTCAGTACGAGCAGTACTTC. It yields the protein CASSVGKGQYEQYF.

This clonotype was observed many times. The genes are TRBV27 and TRBJ2-5, with TRBD1 matching 12 bases. Germline CDR1 MNHEY, CDR2 SMNVEV (reference sequence). The CDR3 loop spans 16 amino acids. The junction had 3 bases not matched to a gene; V was cut back by 1 base and J by 3 bases. CDR3 residues: CASSLYGTGGEETQYF. CDR3 sequence (DNA): TGTGCCAGCAGTTTATATGGGACAGGGGGCGAAGAGACCCAGTACTTC.

With regard to this clonotype: One junction end does not reproduce the germline sequence, and a read error may be involved. The chain links TRBV24-1 to TRBJ2-3; 7 positions match TRBD1. Germline CDR1 and CDR2: KGHDR and SFDVKD. CDR3 length: 15 amino acids. The CDR3 DNA reads as TGTGCCACCAGTGGGACCAGACAGGGCACAGATACGCAGTGTTTT. It translates to CATSGTRQGTDTQCF.

The genes are TRBV6-1 and TRBJ2-1, with TRBD2 identical over 8 bases. V lost 2 bases and J lost 8; bases outside the gene matches: 8. The length of the CDR3 is 15 residues. Germline V gene sequence: CDR1 MNHNS, CDR2 SASEGT. The chain's CDR3 is CASSERWTSLDEQFF. The CDR3 nucleotides read TGTGCCAGCAGTGAAAGGTGGACTAGCTTGGATGAGCAGTTCTTC.

The chain recombines TRBV5-1 with TRBJ2-7, with TRBD2 identical over 8 bases. With 0 bases clipped from V and 0 bases from J, the junction kept 14 bases outside the gene matches. Germline loops: CDR1 SGHRS, CDR2 YFSETQ. CDR3 length: 19 residues. The CDR3 loop is CASSLALAGREPNSYEQYF. The CDR3 nucleotides are TGCGCCAGCAGCTTGGCGCTAGCGGGTAGAGAACCGAACTCCTACGAGCAGTACTTC.

This clonotype was detected a few times. The V gene is TRBV29-1, the J gene TRBJ1-2, with D possibly TRBD1 on 5 matching bases. The length of the CDR3 is 13 residues. Looked up from germline, CDR1 is SQVTM and CDR2 is ANQGSEA. The V gene lost 4 bases and the J gene lost 1 base, with 10 bases spanning the gap. The CDR3 spells CSVVTGNNYGYTF. For the CDR3, the DNA is TGCAGCGTTGTAACAGGCAATAACTATGGCTACACCTTC.

This clonotype was observed a handful of times. The gene calls are TRBV6-2 or TRBV6-3 and TRBJ2-1; D unresolved. This CDR3 contains 15 residues. The V gene lost 6 bases and the J gene lost 2 bases, with 14 bases spanning the gap. From germline, CDR1 is MNHEY and CDR2 SVGEGT. The CDR3 sequence is CASSPETGPYNEQFF. The CDR3 DNA reads TGTGCCAGCAGCCCTGAGACTGGTCCCTACAATGAGCAGTTCTTC.

This clonotype came up many times. V and J are TRBV10-2 and TRBJ1-4; the D gene is possibly TRBD1 (5 bases). This CDR3 contains 15 residues. V lost 2 bases, J lost 4 bases, and 11 bases lay in between. Germline-derived CDR1 and CDR2 are WSHSY and SAAADI. The DNA of the CDR3 is TGCGCCAGCAGTGAGGCGGACATCAATAATGAAAAACTGTTTTTT. Its protein is CASSEADINNEKLFF.

On this clonotype itself: It may be a read error: a sequence one base away is much more abundant. This rearrangement joins TRBV5-3 to TRBJ2-3, with D hard to call. TRBV5-3 is designated an ORF whose function remains uncertain. The CDR3 runs to 12 residues. Trimming removed 8 bases from V and 2 bases from J, with 9 bases in between. The CDR3 is CASHLNTDTQYF. As DNA, the CDR3 is TGTGCCAGCCACCTGAACACAGATACGCAGTATTTT.

There are many counts of this clonotype. The chain employs TRBV5-1 and TRBJ2-7, with a possible D match to TRBD2 (6 bases). Per the germline V gene, CDR1 is SGHRS and CDR2 is YFSETQ. The V and J ends lost 3 bases and 0 bases respectively, with 10 bases between them. The CDR3 is 14 residues long. The CDR3 coding sequence is TGCGCCAGCAGCTGGGAGGTGAGCTCCTACGAGCAGTACTTC. Translation: CASSWEVSSYEQYF. Full variable domain (missing parts from reference TRBV5-1 and TRBJ2-7): KAGVTQTPRYLIKTRGQQVTLSCSPISGHRSVSWYQQTPGQGLQFLFEYFSETQRNKGNFPGRFSGRQFSNSRSEMNVSTLELGDSALYLCASSWEVSSYEQYFGPGTRLTVT.

Ten or more counts support this clonotype. V and J are TRBV29-1 and TRBJ2-7; D could derive from TRBD1 or TRBD2 (6 bases each). Germline V gene data show CDR1 as SQVTM and CDR2 as ANQGSEA. The CDR3 totals 12 residues. Trimming stripped 6 bases from V and 6 bases from J, with 15 bases between. CDR3 protein: CSVVGGGVEQYF. The CDR3 DNA reads as TGCAGCGTCGTAGGAGGGGGAGTCGAGCAGTACTTC.

This clonotype was recorded many times. The rearrangement uses TRBV28 and TRBJ1-5; D not resolved. In germline, CDR1 is MDHEN, CDR2 SYDVKM. The CDR3 length is 11 residues. Trimming stripped 3 bases from V and 6 bases from J, with 3 bases between. The CDR3: CASSLGQPQHF. CDR3 sequence (DNA): TGTGCCAGCAGTTTGGGTCAGCCCCAGCATTTT.

This chain joins TRBV11-2 and TRBJ2-7, with TRBD2 matching 10 bases. The CDR3 spans 16 residues. Germline V gene lookup returns CDR1 SGHAT and CDR2 FQNNGV. Losses at the gene ends were 3 bases for V and 2 bases for J; bases not matched to a gene: 7. CDR3 nucleotide sequence: TGTGCCAGCAGCTTCCCCGTTAGCGGGGGGCCCTACGAGCAGTACTTC. Its protein is CASSFPVSGGPYEQYF. The full variable domain, completed using reference TRBV11-2 and TRBJ2-7, is EAGVAQSPRYKIIEKRQSVAFWCNPISGHATLYWYQQILGQGPKLLIQFQNNGVVDDSQLPKDRFSAERLKGVDSTLKIQPAKLEDSAVYLCASSFPVSGGPYEQYFGPGTRLTVT.

In its sample, this clonotype was seen many times. V is TRBV7-6 and J is TRBJ2-5; D gene uncertain. The CDR3 is made up of 14 amino acids. Per the germline V gene, CDR1 is SGHVS and CDR2 is FNYEAQ. Trimming took 5 bases from V and 2 from J, leaving 12 bases between them. The CDR3 DNA reads as TGTGCCAGCAGCCACGTAAACCCACAAGAGACCCAGTACTTC. It codes for CASSHVNPQETQYF.

A word on this clonotype: With a much larger clone just one base away, this may be a read error. The chain employs TRBV6-6 and TRBJ2-2; D possibly corresponds to TRBD2 (6 bases). The CDR3 totals 16 residues. V was pared by 2 bases and J by 7 bases, with 17 bases between. Germline V gene lookup returns CDR1 MNHNY and CDR2 SVGAGI (reference sequence). CDR3 in DNA: TGTGCCAGCAGTTACGATTCAGCGGGTCCCCGCGGGGAGCTGTTTTTT. This sequence encodes CASSYDSAGPRGELFF.

The chain is built from TRBV6-5 and TRBJ2-3, with D maybe TRBD2 (5 bases). The CDR3 runs to 16 residues. With 0 bases removed from V and 2 bases from J, the gap between germline ends came to 12 bases. CDR1 is MNHEY and CDR2 is SVGAGI in the germline V gene. CDR3 bases: TGTGCCAGCAGTTACTCGAAGAGGGCACCCACAGATACGCAGTATTTT. It codes for CASSYSKRAPTDTQYF.

Remarks on this clonotype: This clone may be a read error of a much larger clone one base away. The V gene is TRBV7-9, the J gene TRBJ2-3, with 7 nucleotides matching TRBD1. The CDR3 spans 13 residues. The germline V gene has CDR1 SEHNR and CDR2 FQNEAQ (reference sequence). The DNA of the CDR3 is TGTGCCAGCAGCTGGGACAGCCCAGATACGCAGTGTTTT. Encoded protein: CASSWDSPDTQCF.

The chain couples TRBV7-9 to TRBJ2-2; no clear D. Between the trimmed V and J ends, which lost 4 bases and 2 bases, there was a span of 14 bases. CDR3 size: 16 residues. Germline V gene lookup returns CDR1 SEHNR and CDR2 FQNEAQ (reference sequence). The CDR3 DNA is TGTGCCAGCAGCTCCACACGGGCCGACAACACCGGGGAGCTGTTTTTT. Protein product: CASSSTRADNTGELFF.

This clonotype showed up many times. The V and J genes are TRBV7-9 and TRBJ1-5, with D unclear. Germline V lookup: CDR1 SEHNR, CDR2 FQNEAQ (reference sequence). The length of the CDR3 is 13 residues. The V end was cut by 4 bases, the J end by 4 bases, with 8 bases between. The CDR3 nucleotides read TGTGCCAGCAGCTATGGTTGGAATCAGCCCCAGCATTTT. Its translation is CASSYGWNQPQHF.

The chain recombines TRBV18 with TRBJ1-2; D may be TRBD1 (6 bases). The CDR3 is made up of 14 amino acids. Per germline, CDR1 KGHSH and CDR2 LQKENI. V lost 4 bases and J 6 bases, leaving 15 bases between the germline ends. The CDR3 loop reads CASSQDSLLNGYTF. The CDR3 coding sequence is TGTGCCAGCTCACAGGACAGTCTTTTGAATGGCTACACCTTC.

This clonotype has ten or more counts. The gene calls are TRBV19 and TRBJ1-1; possibly TRBD1 for D (5 bases). Trimming removed 5 bases from V and 4 bases from J, with 20 bases in between. CDR1 LNHDA and CDR2 SQIVND come from the germline V gene (reference sequence). The CDR3 runs 16 residues. CDR3 DNA sequence: TGTGCCAGTAGTGGGGCCACGGAGATTTGGGTCACTGAAGCTTTCTTT. Protein: CASSGATEIWVTEAFF. Filled out from reference TRBV19 and TRBJ1-1, the complete variable domain reads DGGITQSPKYLFRKEGQNVTLSCEQNLNHDAMYWYRQDPGQGLRLIYYSQIVNDFQKGDIAEGYSVSREKKESFPLTVTSAQKNPTAFYLCASSGATEIWVTEAFFGQGTRLTVV.

V gene TRBV6-5 combines with J gene TRBJ2-3; 9 nucleotides match TRBD2. The V segment lost 5 bases and the J segment 4 bases; nucleotides outside the gene matches: 22. The V gene's germline CDR1 is MNHEY and CDR2 SVGAGI. This CDR3 comprises 20 residues. The CDR3 sequence is CASSHGGGAGGPITPDTQYF. CDR3 nucleotides: TGTGCCAGCAGTCATGGGGGTGGGGCGGGAGGGCCAATAACCCCAGATACGCAGTATTTT.

Regarding this clonotype: Germline is not matched at one junction end, which may reflect a read error. The rearrangement links TRBV15 to TRBJ2-5; 10 bases map to TRBD2. The CDR3 is 17 residues long. The germline V gene encodes CDR1 LNHNV and CDR2 YYDKDF (reference sequence). CDR3 loop: CATSRDLPSGSLETRYF. In nucleotides, the CDR3 is TGTGCCACCAGCAGAGATCTCCCTAGCGGGAGTTTAGAGACCCGGTACTTC.

In the case of this clonotype: With a much larger clone just one base away, this may be a read error. The chain employs TRBV29-1 and TRBJ2-7; TRBD1 matches at 9 bases. Germline CDR1 is SQVTM and CDR2 is ANQGSEA. After removal of 6 bases from V and 3 bases from J, the junction contained 15 bases not matched to a gene. This CDR3 has 16 residues. CDR3 sequence: CSVLDRGSPLIYEQYF. The CDR3, as DNA: TGCAGCGTCCTAGACAGGGGGAGTCCCCTTATCTACGAGCAGTACTTC.

Of note for this clonotype: A much larger clonotype is one base distant, so this may be a read error. A read error is likely, as this CDR3 ends without the conserved phenylalanine or tryptophan. This chain uses TRBV28 with TRBJ2-7; TRBD1 is a possible D gene (6 bases). This CDR3 region has 16 residues. The germline CDR1 and CDR2 sequences are MDHEN and SYDVKM. Trimming removed 3 bases at V and 1 base at J, with 16 bases between. CDR3 in amino acids: CASSFYGGGQSYEQYL. The CDR3 coding sequence is TGTGCCAGCAGTTTTTACGGTGGGGGCCAGTCCTACGAGCAGTACCTC.

This clonotype occurred many times. CDR3 nucleotides: TGTGCCAGCAGCTCACCGACAGGGGTGGGTGAGCAGTACTTC. Its translation is CASSSPTGVGEQYF. The V call is TRBV7-9, the J call TRBJ2-7; 8 nucleotides align to TRBD1. The V gene's germline CDR1 is SEHNR and CDR2 FQNEAQ (reference sequence). The CDR3 length is 14 residues. J lost 7 bases, V lost 4 bases, and 9 bases had no gene match.